One and the same sample provided the 26 T cell receptor beta chains below, sequenced in a study of cytomegalovirus exposure and HLA in healthy donors. The PCR was carried out with 60 Vbeta primers and 13 Jbeta primers. Repertoires were generated with immunoSEQ multiplex PCR, while TCRdb's copy carries only in-frame clones and drops some. The table includes about 130,000 clones, approximately 8.8% detected once. Sequences were obtained from PBMCs. The receptors derive from a man in his forties in good health and CMV-seronegative.

V gene TRBV7-5 combines with J gene TRBJ2-3; the table assigns TRBD2, which was not confirmed against the DNA. TRBV7-5 is given as a pseudogene. This CDR3 spans 18 amino acids. The CDR3 loop is CARRTRALAGGPTDTQYF. In DNA form, the CDR3 reads TGTGCCAGAAGAACGCGAGCTTTAGCGGGGGGGCCCACAGATACGCAGTATTTT.

This rearrangement joins TRBV11-2 to TRBJ2-5, with 9 bases identical to TRBD2. The J segment lost 5 bases and the V segment lost 0 bases, leaving 4 bases of the junction unmatched. This CDR3 region has 15 residues. From germline, CDR1 is SGHAT and CDR2 FQNNGV. The DNA of the CDR3 is TGTGCCAGCAGCTTAGACGGCGGGGGGGCTGAGACCCAGTACTTC. Encoded protein: CASSLDGGGAETQYF.

The V gene is TRBV19, the J gene TRBJ1-1; D might be TRBD1 (6 bases). The CDR3 consists of 15 residues. Germline CDR1 reads LNHDA; CDR2 reads SQIVND (reference sequence). V was clipped by 1 base and J by 4 bases, with 13 bases between them. CDR3 DNA sequence: TGTGCCAGTAGTATAGGAACAGGGACGGCCACTGAAGCTTTCTTT. Its translation: CASSIGTGTATEAFF.

This clone turned up a few times. The chain is built from TRBV13 and TRBJ2-2, with 11 bases that match TRBD2. In germline, CDR1 is PRHDT, CDR2 FYEKMQ (reference sequence). The junction had 7 bases not matched to a gene; V was cut back by 5 bases and J by 5 bases. The CDR3 consists of 16 residues. The CDR3 region is CASSHSGGAGTGELFF. The CDR3 DNA reads as TGTGCCAGCAGCCATAGCGGGGGGGCCGGGACCGGGGAGCTGTTTTTT.

In regard to this clone: This sample also contains other DNA sequences that code for the same CDR3. The rearrangement links TRBV5-4 to TRBJ2-7; 8 nucleotides align to TRBD1. Losses at the gene ends were 1 base for V and 6 bases for J; bases not matched to a gene: 6. The CDR3 is 14 amino acids. Germline CDR1 is SGHNT and CDR2 is YYREEE (reference sequence). DNA of the CDR3: TGTGCCAGCAGCTTGCTGACAGGGGCTCGCGAGCAGTACTTC. Translating it yields CASSLLTGAREQYF.

The chain links TRBV6-6 to TRBJ2-2; 13 bases fit TRBD2. This CDR3 is built from 16 residues. V dropped 4 bases and J dropped 1; count of bases not matched to a gene: 0. Germline V gives CDR1 MNHNY, CDR2 SVGAGI (reference sequence). CDR3 protein: CASSWTSGGNTGELFF. The DNA for the CDR3 is TGTGCCAGCAGTTGGACTAGCGGGGGGAACACCGGGGAGCTGTTTTTT.

This clone was picked up a small number of times. This chain joins TRBV5-6 and TRBJ1-1; D is uncertain. The length of the CDR3 is 13 residues. V was trimmed by 0 bases and J by 5 bases, leaving 8 bases between them. CDR1 and CDR2 from the germline V gene are SGHDT and YYEEEE. The CDR3: CASSLVSGTEAFF. CDR3 DNA sequence: TGTGCCAGCAGCTTGGTATCCGGGACTGAAGCTTTCTTT.

V is TRBV19 and J is TRBJ2-2, with D uncertain. Germline-derived CDR1 and CDR2 are LNHDA and SQIVND (reference sequence). The CDR3 is made up of 13 amino acids. V was cut by 4 bases and J by 2 bases, with 5 bases left in between. In nucleotides, the CDR3 is TGTGCCAGTAGTACCGTTAACACCGGGGAGCTGTTTTTT. It encodes CASSTVNTGELFF. The whole variable domain, filled in from reference TRBV19 and TRBJ2-2, reads DGGITQSPKYLFRKEGQNVTLSCEQNLNHDAMYWYRQDPGQGLRLIYYSQIVNDFQKGDIAEGYSVSREKKESFPLTVTSAQKNPTAFYLCASSTVNTGELFFGEGSRLTVL.

This clone came up a few times. The chain recombines TRBV5-1 with TRBJ1-2; D uncertain. The germline V gene has CDR1 SGHRS and CDR2 YFSETQ. The CDR3 extends over 14 amino acids. The V gene lost 0 bases and the J gene lost 4 bases, with 10 bases spanning the gap. The CDR3 protein is CASSLASFGYGYTF. The CDR3 bases are TGCGCCAGCAGCTTGGCCAGTTTTGGCTATGGCTACACCTTC.

The table lists this clone with a few counts. The J gene is TRBJ2-5, the V gene TRBV28; tentatively, D is TRBD2 (7 bases). Deletions cut 2 bases from V and 1 base from J, with 8 bases between. This CDR3 comprises 14 residues. Germline V CDR1 and CDR2: MDHEN, SYDVKM. The DNA of the CDR3 is TGTGCCAGCAGTTTAGCGGGGGCCCAAGAGACCCAGTACTTC. Amino acids: CASSLAGAQETQYF.

This clone was counted only a few times. This chain links TRBV4-2 with TRBJ2-3, with a possible D match to TRBD2 (6 bases). The CDR3 runs to 14 residues. The germline CDR1 and CDR2 sequences are LGHNA and YNFKEQ. Trimming shortened V by 4 bases and J by 3 bases, and 11 bases separated the two germline ends. DNA for the CDR3: TGTGCCAGCAGCCGAATGACTAGGACAGATACGCAGTATTTT. Translating it yields CASSRMTRTDTQYF.

This clone was counted only a few times. The V and J genes are TRBV7-3 and TRBJ2-5, with D tentatively TRBD1 (5 bases). This CDR3 spans 15 amino acids. The V gene lost 4 bases and the J gene lost 2 bases, with 14 bases spanning the gap. The germline gives CDR1 SGHTA, CDR2 FQGTGA. CDR3 in DNA: TGTGCCAGCAGCTCCGGAAGGGGTCGACAAGAGACCCAGTACTTC. It translates to CASSSGRGRQETQYF.

The CDR3 DNA reads as TGTGCCAGCAGCTCTCGGGAGTTAGGGTCACCCCTCCACTTT. It specifies CASSSRELGSPLHF. The rearrangement joins TRBV7-6 to TRBJ1-6; D is uncertain. The CDR3 is 14 residues long. V lost 4 bases to trimming and J lost 10 bases, with 14 bases between them. CDR1 and CDR2 (germline): SGHVS, FNYEAQ.

The chain employs TRBV5-1 and TRBJ2-7; D perhaps matches TRBD2 (5 bases). Germline V gene data show CDR1 as SGHRS and CDR2 as YFSETQ. Trimming took off 3 bases at V and 0 bases at J, with 10 bases between the two ends. This CDR3 has 14 amino acids. The CDR3 DNA reads as TGCGCCAGCAGCTCAGACTATAGCTCCTACGAGCAGTACTTC. Encoded protein: CASSSDYSSYEQYF.

The chain uses TRBV5-6 and TRBJ1-1; perhaps TRBD1 as D (5 bases). CDR1 and CDR2 from the germline V gene are SGHDT and YYEEEE. CDR3 length: 14 residues. The V end lost 0 bases, the J end lost 5 bases, and 11 bases lay between the germline ends. The CDR3 sequence: CASSLGARGTEAFF. DNA of the CDR3: TGTGCCAGCAGCTTGGGGGCCCGGGGGACTGAAGCTTTCTTT.

This clone was seen more than once but under ten times. The J gene is TRBJ2-1, the V gene TRBV4-2; 8 positions match TRBD2. The V gene end was trimmed by 0 bases and the J gene end by 5 bases; junction bases not matched to a gene: 3. CDR1 and CDR2 (germline): LGHNA, YNFKEQ. The CDR3 totals 15 residues. The CDR3, as DNA: TGTGCCAGCAGCCAAGATCGGGGGGGGCACAATGAGCAGTTCTTC. Amino acids: CASSQDRGGHNEQFF.

There are a few counts of this clone. The genes are TRBV11-2 and TRBJ2-4; tentative D call: TRBD1 (5 bases). CDR3 length: 16 residues. CDR1 SGHAT and CDR2 FQNNGV come from the germline V gene. The V gene lost 2 bases and the J gene lost 0 bases, with 11 bases spanning the gap. The CDR3 protein is CASSLRETVAKNIQYF. The DNA for the CDR3 is TGTGCCAGCAGCTTAAGAGAGACAGTAGCCAAAAACATTCAGTACTTC.

V gene TRBV29-1 combines with J gene TRBJ2-5; 8 bases are a match to TRBD1. The J call may be wrong; the DNA end is better matched by TRBJ2-7. The CDR3 has 12 amino acids. Germline values: CDR1 SQVTM, CDR2 ANQGSEA. The CDR3 sequence is CSVTGASYEQYF. The CDR3 DNA follows: TGCAGCGTGACAGGGGCCTCCTACGAGCAGTACTTC.

This clone was seen a few times. The V call is TRBV6-6, the J call TRBJ1-6, with 10 bases fitting TRBD1. Germline CDR1 is MNHNY and CDR2 is SVGAGI (reference sequence). This CDR3 is 15 amino acids long. V lost 2 bases and J lost 11; bases outside the gene matches: 6. The CDR3 is CASSYPWGQGTPLHF. The CDR3 coding sequence is TGTGCCAGCAGTTACCCCTGGGGACAGGGGACACCCCTCCACTTT.

There are a few counts of this clone. This chain uses TRBV10-3 with TRBJ2-7; 11 positions agree with TRBD2. Germline CDR1 is ENHRY and CDR2 is SYGVKD. V shed 3 bases and J 13 bases; nucleotides not matched to a gene: 11. The length of the CDR3 is 14 residues. The CDR3 spells CAISEGTSGYRNYF. The CDR3, as DNA: TGTGCCATCAGTGAAGGGACTAGCGGTTATCGAAATTACTTC.

The rearrangement uses TRBV11-2 and TRBJ1-1; D gene unclear. This CDR3 has 13 residues. The germline CDR1 and CDR2 sequences are SGHAT and FQNNGV. Between the trimmed V and J ends, which lost 7 bases and 5 bases, there was a span of 14 bases. Here the CDR3 DNA reads TGTGCCAGCACCTCGGGGTGGTTTACTGAAGCTTTCTTT. This sequence encodes CASTSGWFTEAFF.

This clone was seen only a few times. The J gene is TRBJ2-1, the V gene TRBV18; 12 nucleotides align to TRBD1. Germline V gene sequence: CDR1 KGHSH, CDR2 LQKENI. The CDR3 covers 15 residues. Losses at the gene ends were 5 bases for V and 8 bases for J; bases not matched to a gene: 7. CDR3 sequence: CASSEGQGARDEQFF. The CDR3 nucleotides read TGTGCCAGCTCAGAGGGACAGGGGGCCCGGGATGAGCAGTTCTTC.

This clone was detected a few times. The CDR3 nucleotides are TGTGCCAGCAGCCTCGGAGCAACTAATGAAAAACTGTTTTTT. The encoded protein is CASSLGATNEKLFF. The chain carries TRBV11-2 and TRBJ1-4; no firm D call. V lost 5 bases, J lost 0 bases, and 7 bases lay in between. The CDR3 spans 14 residues. Germline V gives CDR1 SGHAT, CDR2 FQNNGV.

This clone has only a few counts. The chain carries TRBV27 and TRBJ1-6; weak D call: TRBD1 (6 bases). The CDR3 covers 15 residues. Germline CDR1 MNHEY, CDR2 SMNVEV (reference sequence). With 0 bases removed from V and 7 bases from J, the gap between germline ends came to 10 bases. The CDR3 nucleotides are TGTGCCAGCAGTTTATCTCCAGGGGCCAATTCACCCCTCCACTTT. Its protein product is CASSLSPGANSPLHF.

There are a few counts of this clone. This chain uses TRBV7-8 with TRBJ1-1; no clear D gene. The CDR3 has 13 residues. The germline V and J ends were trimmed by 1 base and 3 bases, with 6 bases remaining between them. CDR1 is SGHVS and CDR2 is FQNEAQ in the germline V gene. The CDR3 loop reads CASSLDRYTEAFF. In DNA, the CDR3 is TGTGCCAGCAGCTTAGACCGGTACACTGAAGCTTTCTTT.

This clone has just a few counts. J is TRBJ2-5 and V is TRBV5-1; 13 bases are shared with TRBD2. V trimming: 4 bases; J trimming: 1 base; junction bases outside the gene matches: 10. Germline V lookup: CDR1 SGHRS, CDR2 YFSETQ. This CDR3 is built from 18 residues. CDR3 sequence reads: CASSERLAGGRTQETQYF. Here the CDR3 DNA reads TGCGCCAGCAGCGAAAGACTAGCGGGGGGCCGTACCCAAGAGACCCAGTACTTC.